This record looks at one T cell receptor beta chain sequence and its context. Its target is unknown. PCR involved 60 Vbeta and 13 Jbeta primers. Sequencing was performed with immunoSEQ multiplex PCR; in TCRdb, only in-frame clones are kept and a portion is missing. Of 150,000 to 200,000 clones in the sample, around 78% were seen once. Donors likely had unrecorded immune exposures despite being nominally healthy when sampled. This sample is part of a study of cytomegalovirus exposure and HLA in healthy donors. Study-level points and caveats: Indistinguishable V segments, including TRBV6-2 and TRBV6-3, were excluded. As a later analysis revealed, most CMV-associated TCR beta chains appeared HLA-restricted. Reported results showed that the classifier diagnosed cytomegalovirus status with high specificity and sensitivity.

This CDR3 region has 15 residues. V lost 2 bases and J lost 6, with 16 bases in between. From germline, CDR1 is LGHNA and CDR2 YSLEER. J is TRBJ1-2 and V is TRBV4-3, with D perhaps matching TRBD1 (6 bases). Sequenced: PBMCs. The TCR originated in a woman aged 30 to 39 in good health and CMV-seropositive. CDR3 in amino acids: CASSQITGQGNGYTF. DNA of the CDR3: TGCGCCAGCAGCCAAATTACGGGGCAGGGGAATGGCTACACCTTC.